A single T cell receptor (beta chain) is shown here with its context. This entry is derived from a study of blood T cell repertoires in COVID-19. Study-wide context: Material from acute and convalescent COVID-19 was sourced from the United States, Italy and Spain. PBMCs, B-cell-depleted T cells, or T cells were the source of the cDNA or gDNA that made up the material.

This table comes from immunoSEQ multiplex PCR, and its TCRdb copy is limited to in-frame clones, with some not included. The data contain fewer than 300,000 clones, about nine tenths of them seen just once; the ten biggest clones take up 1.2%. Participants came from about 23 US areas, aged about 18 to 100 years. Allocation to cohorts depended on clinical history reported by the participants. V was clipped by 0 bases and J by 5 bases, with 11 bases between them. The CDR3 covers 15 residues. Germline CDR1 SGHAT, CDR2 FQNNGV. The material sequenced was PBMCs or T cells enriched from blood (not recorded which). The sequence derives from a woman in her thirties or forties with acute COVID-19. V usage is TRBV11-2 and J usage is TRBJ1-5; unclear D gene. CDR3 DNA sequence: TGTGCCAGCAGCTTAGATCTAATCGGAGATCAGCCCCAGCATTTT. This codes for CASSLDLIGDQPQHF.